Below, 19 T cell receptor beta chains from the same sample are listed, as sequenced in a study of T cell repertoires in cytomegalovirus infection (dated by TCRdb to 2018 to 2020). These reads were obtained on an Illumina HiSeq 1500. TCRdb reprocessing: public reads trimmed at Q25 with fastp, clones called with MiXCR, in-frame beta chains kept. Records with the same CDR3 protein are collapsed into one entry carrying the most frequent genes and DNA. The sample data list roughly 190,000 distinct CDR3 sequences, and more than 9% of these were observed just once. The top ten constitute about 4.2% of the sample. The sample comprised PBMCs. The receptors here all came from a human donor in good health (CMV status not recorded). Some clones in this sample may be carry-over from other donors' samples.

This clonotype was picked up many times. This chain joins TRBV7-2 and TRBJ1-5; 7 nucleotides align to TRBD1. This CDR3 region has 15 residues. V was pared by 5 bases and J by 3 bases, with 7 bases of the junction left unmatched. Looked up from germline, CDR1 is SGHTA and CDR2 is FQGNSA. The CDR3 protein is CASSKTGNDNQPQHF. CDR3 coding DNA: TGTGCCAGCAGCAAGACAGGGAACGACAATCAGCCCCAGCATTTT. Full variable domain (outside the CDR3, taken from reference TRBV7-2 and TRBJ1-5): GAGVSQSPSNKVTEKGKDVELRCDPISGHTALYWYRQSLGQGLEFLIYFQGNSAPDKSGLPSDRFSAERTGGSVSTLTIQRTQQEDSAVYLCASSKTGNDNQPQHFGDGTRLSIL.

This clonotype was seen at least ten times. The chain links TRBV7-2 to TRBJ2-5; no reliable D call. The V and J ends lost 4 bases and 1 base respectively, with 10 bases between them. The germline V gene encodes CDR1 SGHTA and CDR2 FQGNSA. The CDR3 has 14 amino acids. The CDR3 nucleotides are TGTGCCAGCAGCTCCCGATCCAGCCAAGAGACCCAGTACTTC. This codes for CASSSRSSQETQYF.

The sample holds many counts of this clonotype. This chain uses TRBV7-2 with TRBJ1-1, with a weak D call TRBD1 (5 bases). V lost 5 bases, J lost 5 bases, and 21 bases lay in between. From germline, CDR1 is SGHTA and CDR2 FQGNSA. The CDR3 contains 16 residues. Here the CDR3 reads CASSGLGGNRGTEAFF. The CDR3 DNA reads TGTGCCAGCAGCGGTTTGGGTGGCAACCGGGGGACTGAAGCTTTCTTT. The full variable domain, completed using reference TRBV7-2 and TRBJ1-1, is GAGVSQSPSNKVTEKGKDVELRCDPISGHTALYWYRQSLGQGLEFLIYFQGNSAPDKSGLPSDRFSAERTGGSVSTLTIQRTQQEDSAVYLCASSGLGGNRGTEAFFGQGTRLTVV.

This clonotype has just a few counts. The V gene is TRBV28, the J gene TRBJ1-2; D ambiguous. Germline V CDR1 and CDR2: MDHEN, SYDVKM. Trimming took off 2 bases at V and 2 bases at J, with 9 bases between the two ends. This CDR3 comprises 14 residues. The CDR3 sequence is CASSLVGINYGYTF. The CDR3 DNA reads TGTGCCAGCAGTTTAGTAGGAATCAACTATGGCTACACCTTC.

This clonotype occurred many times. The chain recombines TRBV5-5 with TRBJ2-1; perhaps TRBD2 as D (7 bases). Germline assignment: CDR1 SGHKS and CDR2 YYEKEE (reference sequence). V gave up 0 bases and J gave up 5 bases, with 12 bases separating them. This CDR3 is 15 amino acids long. Here the CDR3 DNA reads TGTGCCAGCAGCTTGGGGCGGGGGCCAAACAATGAGCAGTTCTTC. Translation: CASSLGRGPNNEQFF.

The DNA for the CDR3 is TGTGCCAGCAGTGTAGCCCCGAATCAGCCCCAGCATTTT. Encoded protein: CASSVAPNQPQHF. The chain recombines TRBV28 with TRBJ1-5, with D uncertain. The CDR3 length is 13 residues. With 5 bases removed from V and 4 bases from J, the gap between germline ends came to 9 bases. CDR1 is MDHEN, CDR2 SYDVKM, per germline.

The chain couples TRBV14 to TRBJ2-3; either TRBD1 or TRBD2 may supply D (5 bases each). V was cut by 4 bases and J by 6 bases, with 17 bases left in between. This CDR3 has 15 residues. CDR1 SGHDN and CDR2 FVKESK come from the germline V gene. In DNA, the CDR3 is TGTGCCAGCAGCCCTGAGGGCTGGGGCGGTGATACGCAGTATTTT. Amino acid sequence: CASSPEGWGGDTQYF.

The J gene is TRBJ2-1, the V gene TRBV20-1; TRBD2 agrees at 13 bases. CDR1 is DFQATT and CDR2 is SNEGSKA in the germline V gene (reference sequence). The CDR3 has 18 residues. Trimming at V came to 1 base and at J to 5 bases, leaving 11 bases not matched to a gene. This CDR3 reads CSARALRTSGSRNNEQFF. The CDR3 nucleotides read TGCAGTGCTAGAGCTCTCCGGACTAGCGGGAGCCGAAACAATGAGCAGTTCTTC.

This clonotype was detected many times. The chain carries TRBV7-2 and TRBJ2-5; D ambiguous. There are 12 residues in the CDR3. Trimming took 3 bases from V and 4 from J, leaving 6 bases between them. Germline CDR1 and CDR2: SGHTA and FQGNSA. Here the CDR3 DNA reads TGTGCCAGCAGCTTTTGGATAGAGACCCAGTACTTC. Protein product: CASSFWIETQYF.

The chain couples TRBV30 to TRBJ2-5, with D uncertain. Germline CDR1 reads GTSNPN; CDR2 reads SVGIG (reference sequence). The CDR3 has 12 residues. The V end was cut by 0 bases, the J end by 2 bases, with 4 bases between. This CDR3 reads CAWSVGQETQYF. The CDR3 DNA reads as TGTGCCTGGAGTGTGGGACAAGAGACCCAGTACTTC.

This chain uses TRBV5-4 with TRBJ2-3; unclear D gene. Germline-derived CDR1 and CDR2 are SGHNT and YYREEE (reference sequence). V was trimmed by 2 bases and J by 6 bases, leaving 7 bases between them. The CDR3 spans 12 residues. In DNA form, the CDR3 reads TGTGCCAGCAGCTTCCCATTGGATACGCAGTATTTT. Translation: CASSFPLDTQYF.

This clonotype was detected ten times or more. The genes are TRBV11-2 and TRBJ2-5; D is possibly TRBD1 or TRBD2 (5 bases each). CDR3 size: 13 residues. Trimming stripped 5 bases from V and 5 bases from J, with 12 bases between. Germline V gives CDR1 SGHAT, CDR2 FQNNGV. The CDR3: CASSPGAFETQYF. The CDR3 DNA follows: TGTGCCAGCAGCCCCGGGGCCTTCGAGACCCAGTACTTC.

This clonotype showed up many times. The chain uses TRBV28 and TRBJ1-2; TRBD1 might be the D (6 bases). V lost 8 bases, J lost 8 bases, and 18 bases lay in between. The CDR3 sequence is 13 residues long. The V gene's germline CDR1 is MDHEN and CDR2 SYDVKM. The CDR3 nucleotides are TGTGCCAGCGAAGTCGGGCCAGGGGACGGCTACACCTTC. It encodes CASEVGPGDGYTF.

This clonotype appeared many times. The CDR3 nucleotides read TGCAGTGCCACCCCAGGGGCAATAACCTCCTACGAGCAGTACTTC. Translation: CSATPGAITSYEQYF. The rearrangement links TRBV20-1 to TRBJ2-7; tentative D call: TRBD1 (6 bases). V was trimmed by 6 bases and J by 0 bases, leaving 18 bases between them. The germline gives CDR1 DFQATT, CDR2 SNEGSKA (reference sequence). This CDR3 has 15 residues.

In this sample, this clonotype turned up many times. V and J are TRBV7-2 and TRBJ1-5, with D perhaps TRBD1 (6 bases). V was trimmed by 4 bases and J by 6 bases, leaving 16 bases between them. The CDR3 sequence is 15 residues long. Germline CDR1 SGHTA, CDR2 FQGNSA. As DNA, the CDR3 is TGTGCCAGCAGCTCACGAGAGGGGGATCTTCAGCCCCAGCATTTT. Encoded protein: CASSSREGDLQPQHF.

This rearrangement joins TRBV6-5 to TRBJ2-1; D uncertain. Germline assignment: CDR1 MNHEY and CDR2 SVGAGI. The CDR3 runs to 11 residues. Trimming removed 5 bases from V and 7 bases from J, with 6 bases in between. CDR3 in amino acids: CASSQKNEQFF. The CDR3 DNA sequence: TGTGCCAGCAGTCAAAAGAATGAGCAGTTCTTC.

V and J are TRBV6-2 or TRBV6-3 and TRBJ2-7; maybe TRBD2 (7 bases). The V end lost 8 bases, the J end lost 3 bases, and 11 bases lay between the germline ends. Per the germline V gene, CDR1 is MNHEY and CDR2 is SVGEGT. There are 12 residues in the CDR3. The CDR3 DNA reads TGTGCCAGCGAGGGGGGGCTCTACGAGCAGTACTTC. As protein: CASEGGLYEQYF.

This clonotype was picked up many times. The chain is built from TRBV27 and TRBJ1-6; 7 nucleotides agree with TRBD1. The V and J ends lost 2 bases and 6 bases, in that order; junction bases with no gene match: 10. Per the germline V gene, CDR1 is MNHEY and CDR2 is SMNVEV (reference sequence). This CDR3 spans 17 amino acids. CDR3 protein: CASSLRLAGGTNSPLHF. The CDR3 DNA is TGTGCCAGCAGTTTAAGGTTGGCAGGGGGAACTAATTCACCCCTCCACTTT.

This clonotype was recorded at least ten times. The chain joins TRBV28 to TRBJ1-2; weak D call: TRBD1 (6 bases). This CDR3 contains 14 residues. V dropped 2 bases and J dropped 8 bases, with 15 bases sitting between them. Germline assignment: CDR1 MDHEN and CDR2 SYDVKM. CDR3 region: CASSLRSGVYGYTF. The CDR3 nucleotides are TGTGCCAGCAGTTTAAGGTCAGGGGTCTACGGCTACACCTTC.